This entry features one T cell receptor beta chain sequence. PCR primers comprised 60 Vbeta and 13 Jbeta primers. TCRdb keeps only in-frame clones here, not all; method: immunoSEQ multiplex PCR. Among roughly 84,000 clones, around 82% were seen once, and the ten largest hold around 3.4%. The V end was cut by 0 bases, the J end by 2 bases, with 6 bases between. From germline, CDR1 is SGHRS and CDR2 YFSETQ. CDR3 length: 14 amino acids. This sample stems from a study of cytomegalovirus exposure and HLA in healthy donors. Study-wide background: About 200 million T cells yielded some 120 million unique TCR beta sequences in earlier analysis.

The V gene is TRBV5-1, the J gene TRBJ2-1, with D uncertain. The TCR originated in a man aged 50 or older in good health and CMV-seronegative. Input material: PBMCs. The CDR3 DNA sequence: TGCGCCAGCAGCTTGGACGCGGCCTACAATGAGCAGTTCTTC. Translating gives CASSLDAAYNEQFF.